These 11 T cell receptor beta chains came from one sample sequenced in a study of CD8 T cells in Susac syndrome. Random hexamers primed reverse transcription of 0.5 to 1 ug RNA. TCRdb re-called the immunoSEQ multiplex PCR reads with MiXCR, one entry per CDR3 protein. The table shows some 300,000 distinct CDR3 sequences, with about 91% occurring only once. Sample: CD8+ T cells from PBMCs. These TCRs come from a human donor with multiple sclerosis.

V usage is TRBV19 and J usage is TRBJ1-1; 9 bases are a match to TRBD1. Germline V gene lookup returns CDR1 LNHDA and CDR2 SQIVND (reference sequence). V was pared by 5 bases and J by 4 bases, with 8 bases of the junction left unmatched. The CDR3 spans 15 residues. CDR3 nucleotide sequence: TGTGCCAGTAGTCCACGGACAGGGGAGACCACTGAAGCTTTCTTT. It specifies CASSPRTGETTEAFF.

The chain couples TRBV7-9 to TRBJ1-1; D uncertain. The CDR3 runs to 15 residues. Per germline, CDR1 SEHNR and CDR2 FQNEAQ (reference sequence). Trimming cost V 4 bases and J 0 bases, with 12 bases left between them. CDR3 DNA sequence: TGTGCCAGCAGCTCTCAATTGGGGTTGAACACTGAAGCTTTCTTT. Amino acid sequence: CASSSQLGLNTEAFF.

This rearrangement joins TRBV9 to TRBJ2-5, with a tentative D call TRBD2 (7 bases). The CDR3 extends over 15 amino acids. The V and J ends lost 4 bases and 8 bases respectively, with 21 bases between them. Germline V gene sequence: CDR1 SGDLS, CDR2 YYNGEE. In DNA form, the CDR3 reads TGTGCCAGCAGCTGGGGAGGGGGATCAAGAGAAACCCAGTACTTC. Encoded protein: CASSWGGGSRETQYF.

There are a few counts of this clonotype. The J gene is TRBJ2-7, the V gene TRBV7-9; D uncertain. CDR1 is SEHNR and CDR2 is FQNEAQ in the germline V gene (reference sequence). This CDR3 is 13 amino acids long. V was trimmed by 7 bases and J by 3 bases, leaving 13 bases between them. CDR3: CASTLDGIYEQYF. The CDR3 nucleotides read TGTGCCAGCACTCTGGACGGTATCTACGAGCAGTACTTC.

The CDR3, as DNA: TGTGCCAGCAGTTACTCGCAAGAATACGAGCAGTACTTC. Its protein product is CASSYSQEYEQYF. The chain links TRBV6-6 to TRBJ2-7; D is unclear. Looked up from germline, CDR1 is MNHNY and CDR2 is SVGAGI (reference sequence). Deletions cut 0 bases from V and 4 bases from J, with 7 bases between. The CDR3 sequence is 13 residues long.

The gene calls are TRBV3-1 and TRBJ2-1; TRBD2 matches 10 bases. The V segment lost 7 bases and the J segment 0 bases; nucleotides outside the gene matches: 15. Germline lookup yields CDR1 LGHDT and CDR2 YNNKEL (reference sequence). The CDR3 length is 19 residues. The CDR3 reads CASNTLAGGRPSSYNEQFF. The CDR3 region has the DNA TGTGCCAGCAATACCTTAGCGGGGGGTCGTCCCAGCTCCTACAATGAGCAGTTCTTC.

CDR3 protein: CASNHREDTGELFF. CDR3 in DNA: TGTGCCAGCAATCACCGGGAGGACACCGGGGAGCTGTTTTTT. The rearrangement uses TRBV6-1 and TRBJ2-2; 7 bases are shared with TRBD2. The length of the CDR3 is 14 residues. With 7 bases clipped from V and 3 bases from J, the junction kept 5 bases outside the gene matches. CDR1 is MNHNS and CDR2 is SASEGT in the germline V gene.

This clonotype was seen once. The J gene is TRBJ2-3, the V gene TRBV20-1; the match to TRBD2 covers 8 bases. The CDR3 runs to 15 residues. V shed 1 base and J 2 bases; nucleotides not matched to a gene: 5. The germline V gene encodes CDR1 DFQATT and CDR2 SNEGSKA (reference sequence). CDR3 bases: TGCAGTGCTAGAGGCGGGGGGCTGGTCACAGATACGCAGTATTTT. Amino acid sequence: CSARGGGLVTDTQYF.

This CDR3 is CASSLDFGTGGTDTQYF. The CDR3 nucleotides read TGTGCCAGCAGCTTAGATTTCGGGACAGGGGGCACAGATACGCAGTATTTT. The chain couples TRBV7-8 to TRBJ2-3; 10 nucleotides line up with TRBD1. After removal of 1 base from V and 1 base from J, the junction contained 5 bases not matched to a gene. Germline loops: CDR1 SGHVS, CDR2 FQNEAQ. CDR3 size: 17 residues.

The chain joins TRBV27 to TRBJ2-7; TRBD1 matches at 7 bases. The CDR3 consists of 14 residues. Germline V gene lookup returns CDR1 MNHEY and CDR2 SMNVEV (reference sequence). J was trimmed by 2 bases and V by 5 bases; bases with no gene match: 6. The CDR3 region is CASSNRDSPYEQYF. CDR3 DNA: TGTGCCAGCAGTAACCGGGACAGTCCCTACGAGCAGTACTTC.

This chain joins TRBV28 and TRBJ2-2; 9 bases map to TRBD2. Germline-derived CDR1 and CDR2 are MDHEN and SYDVKM. The V and J ends lost 5 bases and 7 bases, in that order; junction bases with no gene match: 8. The CDR3 spans 15 residues. In nucleotides, the CDR3 is TGTGCCAGCAGTATGATAGCGGGAGTGGACGGGGAGCTGTTTTTT. This codes for CASSMIAGVDGELFF. Looking up the rest from reference TRBV28 and TRBJ2-2 gives the full variable domain: DVKVTQSSRYLVKRTGEKVFLECVQDMDHENMFWYRQDPGLGLRLIYFSYDVKMKEKGDIPEGYSVSREKKERFSLILESASTNQTSMYLCASSMIAGVDGELFFGEGSRLTVL.